This T cell receptor (beta chain) was identified in a study of technical replicates of blood from a handful of donors. Method: immunoSEQ multiplex PCR; TCRdb's copy keeps in-frame clones and lacks some. The profile shows about 76,000 clones, roughly nine tenths of them singletons. The germline CDR1 and CDR2 sequences are SGHNT and YYREEE (reference sequence). This CDR3 spans 14 amino acids. V was shortened by 4 bases and J by 0 bases, with 10 bases between the two germline ends. The source of this sequence is a human donor in good health. The V and J genes are TRBV5-4 and TRBJ1-2; D is undetermined. Material for sequencing was T cells isolated from PBMCs. CDR3 sequence reads: CASSPSGANYGYTF. The CDR3 DNA is TGTGCCAGCAGCCCCAGCGGAGCTAACTATGGCTACACCTTC.